This passage covers 29 T cell receptor beta chains from one sample sequenced in a study of CD8 T cells in ankylosing spondylitis. TCRdb redid the calling of the 5' RACE reads with MiXCR, one entry per CDR3 protein. The data hold roughly 42,000 distinct CDR3 sequences, with around 2.9% observed a single time. Source material: blood, either unsorted or a sorted T cell fraction (not recorded which). These TCRs come from a male donor with ankylosing spondylitis or in good health (not recorded which).

In its sample, this clonotype was seen many times. The chain uses TRBV9 and TRBJ2-3; a possible D gene is TRBD2 (5 bases). V lost 0 bases, J lost 1 base, and 9 bases lay in between. This CDR3 spans 15 amino acids. CDR1 is SGDLS, CDR2 YYNGEE, per germline. The DNA for the CDR3 is TGTGCCAGCAGCGTAGACGTGGGAGGCACAGATACGCAGTATTTT. It yields the protein CASSVDVGGTDTQYF.

This clonotype was recorded at least ten times. The chain combines TRBV9 with TRBJ2-5; D tentatively fits TRBD1 or TRBD2 (5 bases each). Trimming removed 2 bases from V and 1 base from J, with 12 bases in between. Looked up from germline, CDR1 is SGDLS and CDR2 is YYNGEE. The CDR3 covers 15 residues. The CDR3 nucleotides are TGTGCCAGCAGCGTGACTTTGGGGGTCCAAGAGACCCAGTACTTC. This codes for CASSVTLGVQETQYF.

This clonotype was observed at least ten times. V gene TRBV9 combines with J gene TRBJ1-1, with D perhaps TRBD1 (5 bases). V lost 3 bases and J 0 bases, leaving 6 bases between the germline ends. The CDR3 is made up of 13 amino acids. In germline, CDR1 is SGDLS, CDR2 YYNGEE. The CDR3 region has the DNA TGTGCCAGCAGCGGACAGCTGAACACTGAAGCTTTCTTT. Translating it yields CASSGQLNTEAFF.

At least ten counts were recorded for this clonotype. The chain carries TRBV9 and TRBJ2-4; TRBD2 matches at 9 bases. Trimming removed 4 bases from V and 3 bases from J; junction bases left unmatched: 5. The CDR3 is 15 amino acids. Germline V lookup: CDR1 SGDLS, CDR2 YYNGEE. The CDR3 reads CASSRAGGVKNIQYF. The CDR3 coding sequence is TGTGCCAGCAGCCGAGCGGGAGGAGTCAAAAACATTCAGTACTTC.

At least ten counts were recorded for this clonotype. The V and J genes are TRBV9 and TRBJ2-5; 12 bases fit TRBD2. V lost 4 bases to trimming and J lost 5 bases; unmatched junction nucleotides: 6. This CDR3 comprises 15 residues. Looked up from germline, CDR1 is SGDLS and CDR2 is YYNGEE. The CDR3 DNA reads TGTGCCAGCAGCCCCTGGACTAGCGGGATGGAGACCCAGTACTTC. As protein: CASSPWTSGMETQYF.

Comment on this clonotype: A clone one base away is much larger, so this may be a read error. The CDR3 sequence is CASTTGIAGENTQYF. The CDR3 DNA reads as TGTGCCAGCACCACGGGGATAGCGGGCGAGAATACGCAGTATTTT. The genes are TRBV9 and TRBJ2-3; 7 bases align to TRBD2. The V segment lost 6 bases and the J segment 7 bases; nucleotides outside the gene matches: 14. Germline values: CDR1 SGDLS, CDR2 YYNGEE. The CDR3 has 15 amino acids.

This clonotype was detected ten times or more. J is TRBJ2-1 and V is TRBV9; D uncertain. V lost 0 bases, J lost 9 bases, and 19 bases lay in between. The CDR3 is 16 amino acids. Looked up from germline, CDR1 is SGDLS and CDR2 is YYNGEE. The DNA of the CDR3 is TGTGCCAGCAGCGTAGTTCCCCCTGAAAAGTATAGTGAGCAGTTCTTC. Its protein is CASSVVPPEKYSEQFF.

In DNA form, the CDR3 reads TGTGCCAGCAGCGTAGCCCCCGGGACAGGGGGCGAGACCCAGTACTTC. It codes for CASSVAPGTGGETQYF. The chain links TRBV9 to TRBJ2-5; 12 positions match TRBD1. The J segment lost 5 bases and the V segment lost 0 bases, leaving 5 bases of the junction unmatched. From germline, CDR1 is SGDLS and CDR2 YYNGEE. The CDR3 runs to 16 residues.

This clonotype was recorded many times. The J gene is TRBJ1-2, the V gene TRBV9, with TRBD1 matching over 7 bases. After removal of 4 bases from V and 2 bases from J, the junction contained 14 bases not matched to a gene. This CDR3 comprises 17 residues. Germline assignment: CDR1 SGDLS and CDR2 YYNGEE. This CDR3 reads CASSPRTGRNLNYGYTF. Here the CDR3 DNA reads TGTGCCAGCAGCCCCCGGACAGGAAGAAATTTGAACTATGGCTACACCTTC.

This clonotype appeared many times. J is TRBJ2-7 and V is TRBV9; the match to TRBD2 covers 7 bases. The CDR3 is made up of 16 amino acids. V was pared by 0 bases and J by 3 bases, with 9 bases of the junction left unmatched. Germline CDR1 SGDLS, CDR2 YYNGEE. In DNA form, the CDR3 reads TGTGCCAGCAGCGTAGCCCCTGGGCTAGCGGTCTACGAGCAGTACTTC. Translation gives CASSVAPGLAVYEQYF.

This clonotype was observed many times. CDR3 DNA sequence: TGTGCCAGCAGCGTAGCCCCTGGAGGGTGGGGGACCGGGGAGCTGTTTTTT. Residues: CASSVAPGGWGTGELFF. The chain links TRBV9 to TRBJ2-2; the D gene is possibly TRBD2 (6 bases). CDR1 SGDLS and CDR2 YYNGEE come from the germline V gene. This CDR3 is 17 amino acids long. With 0 bases removed from V and 5 bases from J, the gap between germline ends came to 17 bases.

This clonotype was found many times. The rearrangement joins TRBV9 to TRBJ2-7; D uncertain. Germline V gives CDR1 SGDLS, CDR2 YYNGEE. The V gene lost 0 bases and the J gene lost 7 bases, with 23 bases spanning the gap. CDR3 length equals 17 residues. Written as DNA, the CDR3 is TGTGCCAGCAGCGTAGGCGCAGGCGCCTCCGAGGCCGGGGAGCAGTACTTC. It yields the protein CASSVGAGASEAGEQYF.

By proportion, this clonotype is medium-sized. The J gene is TRBJ2-1, the V gene TRBV9; D possibly corresponds to TRBD2 (6 bases). V gave up 3 bases and J gave up 2 bases, with 12 bases separating them. The CDR3 totals 15 residues. Germline loops: CDR1 SGDLS, CDR2 YYNGEE. In nucleotides, the CDR3 is TGTGCCAGCAGCGCCCGGGACTCCCCCTACAATGAGCAGTTCTTC. Its protein is CASSARDSPYNEQFF.

This clonotype has a count of ten or more. The chain links TRBV9 to TRBJ1-4; D not certain. Germline lookup yields CDR1 SGDLS and CDR2 YYNGEE. V was clipped by 4 bases and J by 8 bases, with 15 bases between them. This CDR3 is 14 amino acids long. The CDR3 reads CASSPTSVREKLFF. In nucleotides, the CDR3 is TGTGCCAGCAGCCCCACCTCGGTGAGGGAAAAACTGTTTTTT.

This clonotype showed up many times. The chain recombines TRBV9 with TRBJ2-1; 8 bases align to TRBD2. Germline CDR1 reads SGDLS; CDR2 reads YYNGEE. V lost 2 bases, J lost 12 bases, and 10 bases stayed unmatched. This CDR3 has 14 amino acids. CDR3 in DNA: TGTGCCAGCAGCGTGACGGGAGGGCCCGGCGGGCAGTTCTTC. Translating gives CASSVTGGPGGQFF.

The sample holds many counts of this clonotype. The chain combines TRBV9 with TRBJ2-7; weak D call: TRBD2 (7 bases). The CDR3 sequence is 14 residues long. The V end lost 4 bases, the J end lost 2 bases, and 13 bases lay between the germline ends. Per germline, CDR1 SGDLS and CDR2 YYNGEE. Here the CDR3 reads CASSLRGGAYEQYF. CDR3 DNA: TGTGCCAGCAGCCTTAGAGGGGGGGCCTACGAGCAGTACTTC. Based on the CDR3 plus reference TRBV9 and TRBJ2-7, the full variable domain is DSGVTQTPKHLITATGQRVTLRCSPRSGDLSVYWYQQSLDQGLQFLIQYYNGEERAKGNILERFSAQQFPDLHSELNLSSLELGDSALYFCASSLRGGAYEQYFGPGTRLTVT.

In this sample, this clonotype turned up many times. V usage is TRBV9 and J usage is TRBJ2-2; 8 bases align to TRBD1. The CDR3 consists of 14 residues. Germline CDR1 SGDLS, CDR2 YYNGEE. The ends lost 3 bases at V and 7 bases at J; junction bases unmatched: 5. This CDR3 reads CASSGTGNVGELFF. The CDR3 DNA reads as TGTGCCAGCAGCGGGACAGGGAATGTCGGGGAGCTGTTTTTT.

This clonotype came up many times. The chain recombines TRBV9 with TRBJ2-3; D not certain. The V gene's germline CDR1 is SGDLS and CDR2 YYNGEE. The germline V and J ends were trimmed by 4 bases and 3 bases, with 12 bases remaining between them. The CDR3 is 14 residues long. Written as DNA, the CDR3 is TGTGCCAGCAGCACCGGCGCCGGAACAGATACGCAGTATTTT. Its translation is CASSTGAGTDTQYF.

This clonotype has a count of ten or more. J is TRBJ1-4 and V is TRBV9; 8 nucleotides align to TRBD1. Looked up from germline, CDR1 is SGDLS and CDR2 is YYNGEE. V dropped 3 bases and J dropped 7; count of bases not matched to a gene: 8. CDR3 size: 15 residues. This chain's CDR3 is CASSARTGSGEKLFF. As DNA, the CDR3 is TGTGCCAGCAGCGCAAGGACAGGGTCTGGTGAAAAACTGTTTTTT.

Many counts were recorded for this clonotype. The chain has TRBV9 and TRBJ2-7, with TRBD2 as a possible D gene (6 bases). This CDR3 has 14 residues. Trimming left V 3 bases short and J 3 bases short, with 13 bases between. Per the germline V gene, CDR1 is SGDLS and CDR2 is YYNGEE. The CDR3 DNA reads as TGTGCCAGCAGCGGCGGGACTCGAGTCTACGAGCAGTACTTC. Protein: CASSGGTRVYEQYF.

This clonotype was seen many times. The chain uses TRBV9 and TRBJ2-5, with 8 bases identical to TRBD1. CDR1 and CDR2 from the germline V gene are SGDLS and YYNGEE. The CDR3 contains 15 residues. V trimming: 6 bases; J trimming: 4 bases; junction bases outside the gene matches: 11. The CDR3, as DNA: TGTGCCAGCACCCCGTGGGCAGGGGGCGTAGAGACCCAGTACTTC. Amino acid sequence: CASTPWAGGVETQYF.

This clonotype was detected ten times or more. The chain recombines TRBV9 with TRBJ2-3, with 8 positions matching TRBD2. Germline V gene data show CDR1 as SGDLS and CDR2 as YYNGEE. CDR3 size: 16 residues. Germline trimming cut 2 bases from V and 3 bases from J; bases unmatched to any gene: 8. The CDR3 nucleotides read TGTGCCAGCAGCGTCTCCGGGACTAGACGAACAGATACGCAGTATTTT. Translation: CASSVSGTRRTDTQYF.

This clonotype was found many times. The genes are TRBV9 and TRBJ1-1; perhaps TRBD1 as D (6 bases). The CDR3 runs 15 residues. Germline V gene lookup returns CDR1 SGDLS and CDR2 YYNGEE. Trimming removed 5 bases at V and 0 bases at J, with 14 bases between. This CDR3 reads CASSKTGHMNTEAFF. As DNA, the CDR3 is TGTGCCAGCAGTAAAACAGGGCACATGAACACTGAAGCTTTCTTT. Complete variable domain (other parts from reference TRBV9 and TRBJ1-1): DSGVTQTPKHLITATGQRVTLRCSPRSGDLSVYWYQQSLDQGLQFLIQYYNGEERAKGNILERFSAQQFPDLHSELNLSSLELGDSALYFCASSKTGHMNTEAFFGQGTRLTVV.

About this clonotype itself: This clone may be a read error of a much larger clone one base away. The CDR3 DNA is TGTGCCAGCAGCGCCCAGTGTAATGAGCAGTTCTTC. Translating it yields CASSAQCNEQFF. The chain uses TRBV9 and TRBJ2-1; D is uncertain. The CDR3 loop spans 12 amino acids. The ends were cut back, 3 bases at V and 7 bases at J, with 8 bases in the middle. Germline CDR1 is SGDLS and CDR2 is YYNGEE.

This clonotype was observed at least ten times. The rearrangement uses TRBV6-4 and TRBJ1-1, with TRBD1 as a possible D gene (5 bases). CDR3 size: 15 residues. Trimming left V 8 bases short and J 0 bases short, with 16 bases between. CDR1 is MRHNA and CDR2 is SNTAGT in the germline V gene. The CDR3 DNA sequence: TGTGCCAGCCTCCTGGGACGGATGATGAACACTGAAGCTTTCTTT. Residues: CASLLGRMMNTEAFF.

This clonotype was observed at least ten times. This chain joins TRBV9 and TRBJ2-2, with a weak D call TRBD2 (5 bases). The CDR3 has 14 amino acids. From germline, CDR1 is SGDLS and CDR2 YYNGEE. The ends were cut back, 4 bases at V and 3 bases at J, with 10 bases in the middle. This CDR3 reads CASSSSGHTGELFF. The CDR3 DNA reads as TGTGCCAGCAGCTCGAGCGGCCACACCGGGGAGCTGTTTTTT.

This clonotype was counted ten times or more. The V and J genes are TRBV9 and TRBJ1-4, with D maybe TRBD1 (6 bases). The CDR3 has 14 amino acids. Between the trimmed V and J ends, which lost 3 bases and 8 bases, there was a span of 14 bases. From germline, CDR1 is SGDLS and CDR2 YYNGEE. CDR3 DNA sequence: TGTGCCAGCAGCGGGGGGGGGCAGACAGAAAAACTGTTTTTT. Residues: CASSGGGQTEKLFF.

This clonotype was seen many times. The genes are TRBV9 and TRBJ2-5; the match to TRBD1 covers 10 bases. The CDR3 has 14 residues. V was clipped by 4 bases and J by 2 bases; unmatched bases: 2. Germline values: CDR1 SGDLS, CDR2 YYNGEE. For the CDR3, the DNA is TGTGCCAGCAGCCCGGGACAGGGGCAAGAGACCCAGTACTTC. Translating gives CASSPGQGQETQYF.

This clonotype showed up many times. The genes are TRBV9 and TRBJ2-7; D is possibly TRBD2 (6 bases). V was cut by 4 bases and J by 2 bases, with 22 bases left in between. CDR3 size: 17 residues. Per the germline V gene, CDR1 is SGDLS and CDR2 is YYNGEE. CDR3 loop: CASSPYPGGGTPYEQYF. DNA of the CDR3: TGTGCCAGCAGCCCCTATCCCGGCGGAGGGACCCCCTACGAGCAGTACTTC. Supplemented by reference TRBV9 and TRBJ2-7, the full variable domain reads DSGVTQTPKHLITATGQRVTLRCSPRSGDLSVYWYQQSLDQGLQFLIQYYNGEERAKGNILERFSAQQFPDLHSELNLSSLELGDSALYFCASSPYPGGGTPYEQYFGPGTRLTVT.